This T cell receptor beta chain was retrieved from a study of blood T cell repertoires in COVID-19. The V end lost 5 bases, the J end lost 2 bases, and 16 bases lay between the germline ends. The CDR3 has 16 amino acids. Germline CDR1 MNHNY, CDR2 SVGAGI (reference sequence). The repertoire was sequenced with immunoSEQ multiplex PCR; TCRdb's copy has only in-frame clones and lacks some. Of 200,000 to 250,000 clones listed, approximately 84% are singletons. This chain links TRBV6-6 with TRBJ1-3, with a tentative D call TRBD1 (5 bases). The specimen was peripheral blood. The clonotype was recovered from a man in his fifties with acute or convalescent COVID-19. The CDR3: CASSTLRGGTGNTIYF. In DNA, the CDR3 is TGTGCCAGCAGTACCTTACGGGGGGGAACTGGAAACACCATATATTTT.